The 16 T cell receptor beta chains presented below share a single source sample, sequenced in a study of blood T cell repertoires in COVID-19. Data came from immunoSEQ multiplex PCR; TCRdb stores just in-frame clones and leaves some out. The sample holds more than 120,000 clones, 88% seen once. Sequenced material: peripheral blood. The receptor set was obtained from a human donor in a cohort sampled during active COVID-19.

This sequence joins TRBV6-5 and TRBJ2-7; tentative D call: TRBD2 (5 bases). Trimming removed 2 bases at V and 9 bases at J, with 14 bases between. Per germline, CDR1 MNHEY and CDR2 SVGAGI. This CDR3 has 13 residues. This CDR3 reads CASSYMAEGVQYF. CDR3 coding DNA: TGTGCCAGCAGTTACATGGCTGAGGGAGTGCAGTACTTC.

The chain uses TRBV5-6 and TRBJ2-7; D perhaps matches TRBD1 (7 bases). The germline CDR1 and CDR2 sequences are SGHDT and YYEEEE. V lost 4 bases, J lost 3 bases, and 17 bases lay in between. This CDR3 comprises 15 residues. The CDR3 region is CASSPKTGRIYEQYF. The CDR3 region has the DNA TGTGCCAGCAGCCCGAAGACAGGGAGGATCTACGAGCAGTACTTC.

CDR3 sequence: CASSRGTPIYYEQYF. CDR3 nucleotide sequence: TGTGCCAGCAGCCGCGGGACTCCCATTTACTACGAGCAGTACTTC. The chain uses TRBV3-1 (or the pseudogene TRBV3-2) and TRBJ2-7; D is perhaps TRBD2 (6 bases). The CDR3 has 15 residues. Per germline, CDR1 LGHDT and CDR2 YNNKEL (reference sequence). V was pared by 4 bases and J by 3 bases, with 16 bases between.

The rearrangement links TRBV27 to TRBJ2-5; 7 bases map to TRBD1. The germline gives CDR1 MNHEY, CDR2 SMNVEV (reference sequence). This CDR3 spans 14 amino acids. Unmatched junction bases numbered 4, after V lost 4 bases and J lost 2 bases. CDR3 region: CASSSTGLQETQYF. CDR3 sequence (DNA): TGTGCCAGCAGTTCGACAGGGTTACAAGAGACCCAGTACTTC.

The chain is built from TRBV4-2 and TRBJ1-5; D is possibly TRBD1 (5 bases). CDR3 length: 15 amino acids. Germline assignment: CDR1 LGHNA and CDR2 YNFKEQ. V gave up 0 bases and J gave up 6 bases, with 12 bases separating them. CDR3 residues: CASSQEGEGSQPQHF. The CDR3, as DNA: TGTGCCAGCAGCCAAGAGGGGGAGGGGAGTCAGCCCCAGCATTTT.

This clone has only a few counts. The chain couples TRBV5-1 to TRBJ2-4; D is possibly TRBD1 (6 bases). Germline loops: CDR1 SGHRS, CDR2 YFSETQ. The CDR3 is 14 residues long. The germline V and J ends were trimmed by 7 bases and 0 bases, with 11 bases remaining between them. The CDR3 DNA reads as TGCGCCAGCGCGGACAGTATAGCCAAAAACATTCAGTACTTC. It translates to CASADSIAKNIQYF.

The chain has TRBV5-1 and TRBJ2-5, with 7 bases lining up with TRBD1. The CDR3 runs 14 residues. Germline V lookup: CDR1 SGHRS, CDR2 YFSETQ. J was trimmed by 1 base and V by 4 bases; bases with no gene match: 4. CDR3 nucleotides: TGCGCCAGCAGCCAAGGGACAGCCCAAGAGACCCAGTACTTC. As protein: CASSQGTAQETQYF. The variable domain in full, completed from reference TRBV5-1 and TRBJ2-5, reads KAGVTQTPRYLIKTRGQQVTLSCSPISGHRSVSWYQQTPGQGLQFLFEYFSETQRNKGNFPGRFSGRQFSNSRSEMNVSTLELGDSALYLCASSQGTAQETQYFGPGTRLLVL.

The chain uses TRBV13 and TRBJ1-3, with TRBD1 as a possible D gene (5 bases). Trimming cost V 3 bases and J 8 bases, with 11 bases left between them. In germline, CDR1 is PRHDT, CDR2 FYEKMQ (reference sequence). The CDR3 extends over 13 amino acids. The CDR3 DNA is TGTGCCAGCAGCTTTGCCCAAGGGGACACCATATATTTT. It codes for CASSFAQGDTIYF. The full variable domain, with the rest looked up from reference TRBV13 and TRBJ1-3, is AAGVIQSPRHLIKEKRETATLKCYPIPRHDTVYWYQQGPGQDPQFLISFYEKMQSDKGSIPDRFSAQQFSDYHSELNMSSLELGDSALYFCASSFAQGDTIYFGEGSWLTVV.

V is TRBV3-1 (or the pseudogene TRBV3-2) and J is TRBJ1-5; 8 bases match TRBD1. J lost 4 bases, V lost 6 bases, and 2 bases had no gene match. The CDR3 has 13 amino acids. Germline CDR1 and CDR2: LGHDT and YNNKEL (reference sequence). CDR3 sequence reads: CASSHRGNQPQHF. CDR3 nucleotide sequence: TGTGCCAGCAGTCACAGGGGGAATCAGCCCCAGCATTTT.

The CDR3 here is CASRPGGASSYNEQFF. The CDR3 nucleotides are TGCGCCAGCAGACCCGGGGGGGCCAGCTCCTACAATGAGCAGTTCTTC. The V gene is TRBV5-1, the J gene TRBJ2-1; 8 bases align to TRBD2. In germline, CDR1 is SGHRS, CDR2 YFSETQ. Trimming removed 5 bases from V and 0 bases from J; junction bases left unmatched: 7. There are 16 residues in the CDR3.

This clone appeared a single time. The chain joins TRBV9 to TRBJ2-7; a possible D gene is TRBD1 (6 bases). CDR3 size: 16 residues. Trimming left V 2 bases short and J 2 bases short, with 17 bases between. Germline CDR1 is SGDLS and CDR2 is YYNGEE. CDR3 DNA sequence: TGTGCCAGCAGCGTCGGCGTTGGGGGCGAAGCCTACGAGCAGTACTTC. It is translated as CASSVGVGGEAYEQYF.

The V call is TRBV12-3 or TRBV12-4, the J call TRBJ2-5, with D perhaps TRBD2 (6 bases). V lost 3 bases and J 4 bases, leaving 6 bases between the germline ends. There are 12 residues in the CDR3. CDR3 region: CASSFGGETQYF. The CDR3 DNA sequence: TGTGCCAGCAGTTTCGGGGGAGAGACCCAGTACTTC.

The chain couples TRBV5-6 to TRBJ1-1; D possibly corresponds to TRBD1 (6 bases). Germline CDR1 reads SGHDT; CDR2 reads YYEEEE. Deletions cut 0 bases from V and 0 bases from J, with 15 bases between. The CDR3 is made up of 17 amino acids. The DNA for the CDR3 is TGTGCCAGCAGCTTGGTGGGGGCCAGTACTTTGAACACTGAAGCTTTCTTT. This encodes CASSLVGASTLNTEAFF.

CDR3 sequence reads: CASRTRLDNSPLHF. In nucleotides, the CDR3 is TGTGCCAGTCGGACACGGCTTGATAATTCACCCCTCCACTTT. The rearrangement joins TRBV2 to TRBJ1-6, with a weak D call TRBD1 (5 bases). The germline V gene encodes CDR1 SNHLY and CDR2 FYNNEI. The V gene lost 9 bases and the J gene lost 5 bases, with 14 bases spanning the gap. The CDR3 is 14 amino acids.

CDR3 nucleotides: TGTGCCAGCAGTCGACAGCCCTCATCAGATACGCAGTATTTT. Protein product: CASSRQPSSDTQYF. V is TRBV6-2 or TRBV6-3 and J is TRBJ2-3; tentatively, D is TRBD1 (5 bases). This CDR3 comprises 14 residues. V gave up 5 bases and J gave up 4 bases, with 13 bases separating them. Germline CDR1 and CDR2: MNHEY and SVGEGT.

This clone was counted a single time. The chain recombines TRBV7-2 with TRBJ1-5; no firm D call. Germline values: CDR1 SGHTA, CDR2 FQGNSA. With 4 bases removed from V and 1 base from J, the gap between germline ends came to 11 bases. The CDR3 runs 15 residues. The DNA for the CDR3 is TGTGCCAGCAGCTCCTTTGGCCCAAGCAATCAGCCCCAGCATTTT. As protein: CASSSFGPSNQPQHF.